A selection of T cell receptor beta chains follows, all from one sample in a study of shared clonotypes between healthy human individuals. This table comes from immunoSEQ multiplex PCR, and its TCRdb copy is limited to in-frame clones, with some not included. Of roughly 2.6 million clones listed, around 94% are singletons. The sequenced material came from naive CD4+ T cells sorted from blood. Receptors originate from a man between 18 and 29 years old in good health. The CDR3 runs from the conserved cysteine through the conserved F or W. D genes are given only for firm matches. The size field is filled for only some rows; it gives once, few, many or a size class.

TRBV6-1	-	TRBJ1-6	-	TGTGCCAGCAGTGAATGGCAGGGCGCTAATTCACCCCTCCACTTT	CASSEWQGANSPLHF
TRBV6-5	-	TRBJ2-7	-	TGTGCCAGCAGTCGGGGACACAGCTCCTACGAGCAGTACTTC	CASSRGHSSYEQYF
TRBV10-3	-	TRBJ2-5	-	TGTGCCACGCGATCGACAGCCCAAGAGACCCAGTACTTC	CATRSTAQETQYF
TRBV18	-	TRBJ1-5	few	TGTGCCAGCTCACCACCGGGAGGCCTCGGGGGTCAGCCCCAGCATTTT	CASSPPGGLGGQPQHF
TRBV6-5	-	TRBJ1-2	-	TGTGCCAGCAGTTCGGCCGCGAAGGGCTACACCTTC	CASSSAAKGYTF
TRBV28	TRBD2	TRBJ2-5	-	TGTGCCAGCAGACGTAGCGGGGGGGCGCAGACCCAGTACTTC	CASRRSGGAQTQYF
TRBV6-5	-	TRBJ1-4	-	TGTGCCAGCAGTTACGCCGGTGGTGAAAAACTGTTTTTT	CASSYAGGEKLFF
TRBV5-5	-	TRBJ1-5	-	TGTGCCAGCAGCTCTTCCGGAGCGAATCAGCCCCAGCATTTT	CASSSSGANQPQHF
TRBV5-1	-	TRBJ1-1	-	TGCGCCAGCAGCTTACCAGGGGCCGGGGACACTGAAGCTTTCTTT	CASSLPGAGDTEAFF
TRBV7-9	-	TRBJ2-1	-	TGTGCCAGCAGCTTAGCTTCCGCAGGGGGGTCTGAGCAGTTCTTC	CASSLASAGGSEQFF
TRBV11-2	TRBD1	TRBJ1-4	-	TGTGCCAGCAGCTCCGGGACAGGGGGGATTAATGAAAAACTGTTTTTT	CASSSGTGGINEKLFF
TRBV18	-	TRBJ2-5	-	TGTGCCAGCTCACCGGCCTTCCAAGAGACCCAGTACTTC	CASSPAFQETQYF
TRBV27	TRBD1	TRBJ1-3	-	TGTGCCAGCAGGACAGGGGCGCAAGGAAACACCATATATTTT	CASRTGAQGNTIYF
TRBV5-4	TRBD2	TRBJ2-5	-	TGTGCCAGCAGCATCGGACTAGATCAAGAGACCCAGTACTTC	CASSIGLDQETQYF
TRBV5-1	TRBD1	TRBJ1-5	-	TGCGCCAGCAGCTCAGGGGGGCTTAGCAATCAGCCCCAGCATTTT	CASSSGGLSNQPQHF
TRBV28	-	TRBJ2-7	-	TGTGCCAGCAGTACAGGGAGGTGGAACGGGGAGCAGTACTTC	CASSTGRWNGEQYF
TRBV5-1	TRBD2	TRBJ2-1	-	TGCGCCAGCAGCTTAGGGACTAGCGAAAACAATGAGCAGTTCTTC	CASSLGTSENNEQFF
TRBV18	TRBD1	TRBJ1-6	-	TGTGCCAGCTCAGCCAGACAGGGGGCGAACACTTCACCCCTCCACTTT	CASSARQGANTSPLHF
TRBV7-9	TRBD1	TRBJ1-1	-	TGTGCCAGCAGCCTGCCCGGGACAGGGAACACTGAAGCTTTCTTT	CASSLPGTGNTEAFF
TRBV29-1	TRBD2	TRBJ2-1	-	TGCAGCGTTGCTAGCGGGTACAATGAGCAGTTCTTC	CSVASGYNEQFF
TRBV28	-	TRBJ1-1	-	TGTGCCAGCAACCGGGGGGGCAGCACTGAAGCTTTCTTT	CASNRGGSTEAFF
TRBV27	TRBD1	TRBJ1-2	-	TGTGCCAGCAGTCCGGGACAGGGGGAGTATGGCTACACCTTC	CASSPGQGEYGYTF
TRBV7-9	TRBD2	TRBJ2-3	-	TGTGCCAGCAGCCCAACCGGGGGGGAAACAGATACGCAGTATTTT	CASSPTGGETDTQYF
TRBV6-1	-	TRBJ1-3	-	TGTGCCAGCAGCACCGCAACCGGGGCTGGAAACACCATATATTTT	CASSTATGAGNTIYF
TRBV7-3	-	TRBJ1-2	-	TGTGCCAGCAGCTTAACTACCGGGGGCTATGGCTACACCTTC	CASSLTTGGYGYTF
TRBV9	-	TRBJ1-6	-	TGTGCCAGCACCCCAGAGGGGAGCTCCTATAATTCACCCCTCCACTTT	CASTPEGSSYNSPLHF
TRBV18	-	TRBJ2-7	-	TGTGCCAGCTCACCCAACCAGGGGTCGTCCTACGAGCAGTACTTC	CASSPNQGSSYEQYF
TRBV28	TRBD1	TRBJ1-6	-	TGTGCCAGCAGTTTAGTTTACTATGGTGGGACAGCCAATTCACCCCTCCACTTT	CASSLVYYGGTANSPLHF
TRBV15	-	TRBJ2-7	-	TGTGCCACCAGCTTCCGGGACACCTACGAGCAGTACTTC	CATSFRDTYEQYF
TRBV21-1	-	TRBJ2-5	-	TGTGCCAGCAGCAAAGGGGCGGCGGAGACCCAGTACTTC	CASSKGAAETQYF
TRBV27	-	TRBJ2-3	-	TGTGCCAGCCGAGACGGCCCCACAGATACGCAGTATTTT	CASRDGPTDTQYF
TRBV6-5	TRBD2	TRBJ2-2	-	TGTGCCAGCAGGACTAGCGGAGGCACCGGGGAGCTGTTTTTT	CASRTSGGTGELFF
TRBV18	-	TRBJ1-5	-	TGTGCCAGCTCACCAAACACAGGTAGCAATCAGCCCCAGCATTTT	CASSPNTGSNQPQHF
TRBV7-3	-	TRBJ2-7	few	TGTGCCAGCAGCTTGACGGGACGGAGCTCCTACGAGCAGTACTTC	CASSLTGRSSYEQYF
TRBV19	-	TRBJ2-4	-	TGTGCCAGTAGTATAGCGGAGGAGTTGGACATTCAGTACTTC	CASSIAEELDIQYF
TRBV30	TRBD1	TRBJ1-2	-	TGTGCCTGGAGTCGGGACAGTAGGAACTATGGCTACACCTTC	CAWSRDSRNYGYTF
TRBV4-3	-	TRBJ2-2	-	TGCGCCAGCAGCCAAGCCTCATACACCGGGGAGCTGTTTTTT	CASSQASYTGELFF
TRBV9	TRBD2	TRBJ2-3	-	TGTGCCAGCAGCGTAGTATTAGCGGGGGCCACAGATACGCAGTATTTT	CASSVVLAGATDTQYF
TRBV20-1	-	TRBJ2-5	-	TGCAGTGCTAGAATTGGGGAGACCCAGTACTTC	CSARIGETQYF
TRBV6-1	-	TRBJ1-1	-	TGTGCCAGCAGTGGATTCTACCTCGGGGAAGCTTTCTTT	CASSGFYLGEAFF
TRBV11-2	TRBD2	TRBJ2-3	-	TGTGCCAGCAGCCGGGGGGGCCTATCGGATACGCAGTATTTT	CASSRGGLSDTQYF